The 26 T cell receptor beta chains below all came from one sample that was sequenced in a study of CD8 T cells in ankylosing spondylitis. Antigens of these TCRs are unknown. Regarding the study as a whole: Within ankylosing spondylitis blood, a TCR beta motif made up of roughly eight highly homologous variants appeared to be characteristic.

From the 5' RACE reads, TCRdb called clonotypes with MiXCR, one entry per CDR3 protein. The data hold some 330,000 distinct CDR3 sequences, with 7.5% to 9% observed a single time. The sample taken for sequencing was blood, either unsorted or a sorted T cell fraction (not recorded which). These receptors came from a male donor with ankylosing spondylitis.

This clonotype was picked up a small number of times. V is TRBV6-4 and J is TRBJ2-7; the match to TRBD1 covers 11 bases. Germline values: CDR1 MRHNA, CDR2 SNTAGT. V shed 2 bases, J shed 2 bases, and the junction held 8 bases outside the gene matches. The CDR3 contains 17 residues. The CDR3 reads CASSDVGDRGATYEQYF. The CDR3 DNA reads TGTGCCAGCAGTGACGTGGGGGACAGGGGGGCAACCTACGAGCAGTACTTC.

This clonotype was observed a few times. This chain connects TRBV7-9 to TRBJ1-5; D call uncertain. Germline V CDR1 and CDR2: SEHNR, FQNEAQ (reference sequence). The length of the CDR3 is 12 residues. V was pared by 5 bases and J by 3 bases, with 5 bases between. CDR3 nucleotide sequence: TGTGCCAGCAGCGGAAACAATCAGCCCCAGCATTTT. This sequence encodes CASSGNNQPQHF.

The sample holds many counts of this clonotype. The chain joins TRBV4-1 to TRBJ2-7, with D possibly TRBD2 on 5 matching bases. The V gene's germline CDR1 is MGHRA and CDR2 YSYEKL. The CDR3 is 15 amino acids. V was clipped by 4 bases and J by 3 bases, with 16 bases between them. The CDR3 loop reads CASSPRGQDFYEQYF. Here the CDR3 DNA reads TGCGCCAGCAGCCCCCGGGGTCAGGATTTCTACGAGCAGTACTTC.

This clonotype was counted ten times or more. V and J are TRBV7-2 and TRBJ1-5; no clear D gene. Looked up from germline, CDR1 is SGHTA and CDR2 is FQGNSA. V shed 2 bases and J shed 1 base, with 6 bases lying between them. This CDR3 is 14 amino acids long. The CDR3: CASSLYGSNQPQHF. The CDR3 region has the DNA TGTGCCAGCAGCTTATATGGAAGCAATCAGCCCCAGCATTTT. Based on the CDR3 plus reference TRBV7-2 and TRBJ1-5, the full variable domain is GAGVSQSPSNKVTEKGKDVELRCDPISGHTALYWYRQSLGQGLEFLIYFQGNSAPDKSGLPSDRFSAERTGGSVSTLTIQRTQQEDSAVYLCASSLYGSNQPQHFGDGTRLSIL.

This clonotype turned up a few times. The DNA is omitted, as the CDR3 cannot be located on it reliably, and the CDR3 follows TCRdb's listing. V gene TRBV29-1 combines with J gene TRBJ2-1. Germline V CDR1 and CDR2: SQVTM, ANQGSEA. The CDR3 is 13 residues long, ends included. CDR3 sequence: CSVGQYFGNEQFF.

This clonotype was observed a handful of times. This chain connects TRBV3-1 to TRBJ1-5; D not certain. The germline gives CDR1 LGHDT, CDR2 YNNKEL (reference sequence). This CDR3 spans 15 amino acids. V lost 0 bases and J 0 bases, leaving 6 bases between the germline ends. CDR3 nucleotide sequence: TGTGCCAGCAGCCAAGATAGGGTTAGCAATCAGCCCCAGCATTTT. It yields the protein CASSQDRVSNQPQHF.

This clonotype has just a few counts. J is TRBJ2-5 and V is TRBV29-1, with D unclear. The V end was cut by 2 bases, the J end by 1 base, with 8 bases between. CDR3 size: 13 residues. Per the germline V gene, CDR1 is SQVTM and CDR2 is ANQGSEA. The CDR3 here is CSVESPPQETQYF. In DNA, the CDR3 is TGCAGCGTTGAATCCCCCCCCCAAGAGACCCAGTACTTC.

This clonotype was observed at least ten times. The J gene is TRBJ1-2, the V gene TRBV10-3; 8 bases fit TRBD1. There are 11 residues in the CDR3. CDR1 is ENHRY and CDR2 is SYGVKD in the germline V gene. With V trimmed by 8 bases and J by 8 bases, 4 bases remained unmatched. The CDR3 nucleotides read TGTGCCATCCAGGGGGCCGGGGGCTACACCTTC. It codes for CAIQGAGGYTF.

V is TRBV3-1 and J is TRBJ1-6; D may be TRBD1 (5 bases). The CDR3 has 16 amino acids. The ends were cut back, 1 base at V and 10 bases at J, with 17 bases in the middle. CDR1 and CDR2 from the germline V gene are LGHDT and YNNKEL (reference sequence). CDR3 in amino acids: CASSQGLGEWGSPLHF. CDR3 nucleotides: TGTGCCAGCAGCCAAGGTCTAGGAGAGTGGGGCTCACCCCTCCACTTT.

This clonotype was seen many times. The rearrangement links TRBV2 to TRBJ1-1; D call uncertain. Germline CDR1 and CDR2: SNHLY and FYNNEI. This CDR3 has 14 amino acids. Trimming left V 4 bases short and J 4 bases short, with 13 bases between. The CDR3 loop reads CASSVEGVGTEAFF. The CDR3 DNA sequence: TGTGCCAGCAGTGTTGAGGGAGTCGGCACTGAAGCTTTCTTT. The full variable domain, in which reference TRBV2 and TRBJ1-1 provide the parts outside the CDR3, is EPEVTQTPSHQVTQMGQEVILRCVPISNHLYFYWYRQILGQKVEFLVSFYNNEISEKSEIFDDQFSVERPDGSNFTLKIRSTKLEDSAMYFCASSVEGVGTEAFFGQGTRLTVV.

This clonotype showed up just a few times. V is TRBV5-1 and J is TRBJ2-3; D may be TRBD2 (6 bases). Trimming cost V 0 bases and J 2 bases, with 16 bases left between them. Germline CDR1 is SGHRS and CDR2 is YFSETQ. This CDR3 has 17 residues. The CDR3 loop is CASSLEYRSGYTDTQYF. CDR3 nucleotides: TGCGCCAGCAGCTTGGAGTATCGGAGCGGGTACACAGATACGCAGTATTTT. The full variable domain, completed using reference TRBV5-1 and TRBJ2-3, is KAGVTQTPRYLIKTRGQQVTLSCSPISGHRSVSWYQQTPGQGLQFLFEYFSETQRNKGNFPGRFSGRQFSNSRSEMNVSTLELGDSALYLCASSLEYRSGYTDTQYFGPGTRLTVL.

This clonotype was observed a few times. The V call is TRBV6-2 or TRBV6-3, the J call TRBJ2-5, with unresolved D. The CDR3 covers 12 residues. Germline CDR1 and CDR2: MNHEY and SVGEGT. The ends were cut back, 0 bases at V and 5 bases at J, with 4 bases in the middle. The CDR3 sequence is CASSYSSETQYF. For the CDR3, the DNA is TGTGCCAGCAGTTACTCGAGTGAGACCCAGTACTTC.

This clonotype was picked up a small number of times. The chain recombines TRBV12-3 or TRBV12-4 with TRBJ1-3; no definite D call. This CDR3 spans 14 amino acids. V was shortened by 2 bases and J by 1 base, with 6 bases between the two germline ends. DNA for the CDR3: TGTGCCAGCAGTTTAAGGGTTTCTGGAAACACCATATATTTT. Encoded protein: CASSLRVSGNTIYF.

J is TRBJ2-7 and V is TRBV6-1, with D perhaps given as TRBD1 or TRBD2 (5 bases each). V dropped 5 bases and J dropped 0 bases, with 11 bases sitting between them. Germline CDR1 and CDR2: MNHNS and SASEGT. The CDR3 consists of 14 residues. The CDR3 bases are TGTGCCAGCAGTACCGGGACCACCTCCTACGAGCAGTACTTC. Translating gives CASSTGTTSYEQYF.

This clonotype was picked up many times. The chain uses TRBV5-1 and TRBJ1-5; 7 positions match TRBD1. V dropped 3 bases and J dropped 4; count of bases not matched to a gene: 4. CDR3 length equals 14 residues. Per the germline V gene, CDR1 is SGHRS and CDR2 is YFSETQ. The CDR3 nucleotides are TGCGCCAGCAGCTCGGGACAGAATAATCAGCCCCAGCATTTT. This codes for CASSSGQNNQPQHF.

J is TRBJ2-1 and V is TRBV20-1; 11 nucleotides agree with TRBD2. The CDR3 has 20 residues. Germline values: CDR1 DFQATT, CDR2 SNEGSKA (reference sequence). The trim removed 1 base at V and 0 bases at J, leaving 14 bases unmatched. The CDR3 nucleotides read TGCAGTGCTAGAGTTCCGCTAGCGGGAGGCCTGAGGAGCTCCTACAATGAGCAGTTCTTC. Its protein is CSARVPLAGGLRSSYNEQFF.

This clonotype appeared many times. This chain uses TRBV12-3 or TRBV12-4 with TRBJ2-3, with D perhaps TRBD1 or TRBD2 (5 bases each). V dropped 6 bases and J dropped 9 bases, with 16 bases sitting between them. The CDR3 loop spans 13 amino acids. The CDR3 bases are TGTGCCAGCAGCCCAATCATGGGGGAAACGCAGTATTTT. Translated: CASSPIMGETQYF.

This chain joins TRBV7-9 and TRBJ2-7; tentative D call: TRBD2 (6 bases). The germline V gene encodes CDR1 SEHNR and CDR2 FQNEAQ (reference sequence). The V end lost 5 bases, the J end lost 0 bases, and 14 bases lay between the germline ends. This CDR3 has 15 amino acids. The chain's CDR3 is CASSQGREASYEQYF. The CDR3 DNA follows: TGTGCCAGCAGCCAAGGGCGGGAAGCCTCCTACGAGCAGTACTTC.

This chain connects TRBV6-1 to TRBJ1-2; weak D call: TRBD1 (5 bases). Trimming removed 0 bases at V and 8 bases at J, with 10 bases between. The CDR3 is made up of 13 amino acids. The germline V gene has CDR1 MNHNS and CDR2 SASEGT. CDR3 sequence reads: CASSEAGAGGYTF. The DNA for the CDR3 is TGTGCCAGCAGTGAAGCAGGGGCAGGAGGCTACACCTTC.

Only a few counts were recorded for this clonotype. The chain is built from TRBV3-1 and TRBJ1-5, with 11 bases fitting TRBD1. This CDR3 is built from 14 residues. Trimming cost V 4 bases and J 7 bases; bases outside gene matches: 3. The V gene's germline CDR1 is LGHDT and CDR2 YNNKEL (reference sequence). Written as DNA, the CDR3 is TGTGCCAGCAGCCGGGACAGGGGGGGGCAGCCCCAGCATTTT. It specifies CASSRDRGGQPQHF.

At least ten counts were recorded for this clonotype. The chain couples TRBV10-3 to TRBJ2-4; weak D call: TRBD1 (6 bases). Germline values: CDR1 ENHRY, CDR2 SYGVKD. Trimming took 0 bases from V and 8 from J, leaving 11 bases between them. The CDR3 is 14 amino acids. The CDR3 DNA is TGTGCCATCAGTGAGTCTGGCAGGGGCTACATTCAGTACTTC. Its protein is CAISESGRGYIQYF.

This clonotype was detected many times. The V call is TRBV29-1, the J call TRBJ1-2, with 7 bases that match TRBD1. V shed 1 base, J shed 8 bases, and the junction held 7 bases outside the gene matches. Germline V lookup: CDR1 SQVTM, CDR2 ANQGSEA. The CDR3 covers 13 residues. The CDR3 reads CSVEVTGVSGYTF. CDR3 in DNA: TGCAGCGTTGAAGTTACAGGGGTTAGCGGCTACACCTTC.

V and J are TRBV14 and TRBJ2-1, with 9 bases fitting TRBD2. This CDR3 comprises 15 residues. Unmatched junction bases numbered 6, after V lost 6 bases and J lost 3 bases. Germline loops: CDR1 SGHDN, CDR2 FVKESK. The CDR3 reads CASRSGTSFYNEQFF. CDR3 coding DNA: TGTGCCAGCAGATCCGGGACTAGCTTCTACAATGAGCAGTTCTTC. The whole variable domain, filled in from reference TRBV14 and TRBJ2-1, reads EAGVTQFPSHSVIEKGQTVTLRCDPISGHDNLYWYRRVMGKEIKFLLHFVKESKQDESGMPNNRFLAERTGGTYSTLKVQPAELEDSGVYFCASRSGTSFYNEQFFGPGTRLTVL.

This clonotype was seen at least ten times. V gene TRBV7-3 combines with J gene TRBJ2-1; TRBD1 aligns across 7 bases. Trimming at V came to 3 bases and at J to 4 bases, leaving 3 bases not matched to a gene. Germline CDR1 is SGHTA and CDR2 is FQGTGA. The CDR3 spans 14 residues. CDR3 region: CASSLGTEYNEQFF. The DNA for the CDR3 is TGTGCCAGCAGCTTGGGGACAGAGTACAATGAGCAGTTCTTC.

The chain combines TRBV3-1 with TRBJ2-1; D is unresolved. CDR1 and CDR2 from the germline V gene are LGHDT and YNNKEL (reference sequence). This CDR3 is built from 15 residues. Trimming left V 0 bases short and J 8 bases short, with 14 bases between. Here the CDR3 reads CASSQETRAFDEQFF. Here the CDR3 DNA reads TGTGCCAGCAGCCAAGAAACCCGAGCTTTCGATGAGCAGTTCTTC.

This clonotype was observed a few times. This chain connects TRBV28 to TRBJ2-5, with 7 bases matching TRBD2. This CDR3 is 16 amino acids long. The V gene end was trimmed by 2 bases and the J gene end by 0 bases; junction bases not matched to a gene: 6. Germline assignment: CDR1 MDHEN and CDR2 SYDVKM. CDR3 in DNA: TGTGCCAGCAGTTTAGGGGGGAGGGCCTACCAAGAGACCCAGTACTTC. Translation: CASSLGGRAYQETQYF.